This T cell receptor beta chain comes out of a study of PD-L1 blockade in urothelial cancer. About the research overall: Male patients with bladder-origin urothelial cancer numbered about nine tenths of the roughly 29. A median approximately 140,000 T cells were found in blood samples.

Specified time point: pretreatment peripheral blood. Patients were living with locally advanced or metastatic urothelial carcinoma. TCRdb's table, derived via immunoSEQ multiplex PCR, lists solely in-frame clones and lacks some. The table has roughly 100,000 clones, about 90% seen once. There are 13 residues in the CDR3. Unmatched junction bases numbered 6, after V lost 6 bases and J lost 8 bases. Germline V gene sequence: CDR1 WNHNN, CDR2 SYGVQD (reference sequence). The J gene is TRBJ1-1, the V gene TRBV10-1, with 10 nucleotides matching TRBD1. This clonotype was obtained from a woman aged 80 or over with urothelial cancer. This specimen consisted of PBMCs, obtained around atezolizumab (anti-PD-L1) treatment. The chain's CDR3 is CASRPGQGGEAFF. CDR3 bases: TGCGCCAGCAGGCCCGGACAGGGGGGAGAAGCTTTCTTT.